This note documents a single T cell receptor beta chain sequence. The sample belongs to a study of cytomegalovirus exposure and HLA in healthy donors. In the PCR, 60 Vbeta and 13 Jbeta primers were used. Using immunoSEQ multiplex PCR, the repertoire was profiled, and TCRdb retains in-frame clones only, with some absent. Of some 250,000 clones listed, 82% are singletons. Germline assignment: CDR1 SGHRS and CDR2 YFSETQ. The CDR3 length is 16 residues. V trimming: 4 bases; J trimming: 9 bases; junction bases outside the gene matches: 9. Sequenced: PBMCs. V is TRBV5-1 and J is TRBJ2-1, with TRBD2 matching 14 bases. This TCR was sampled from a woman in her thirties or forties in good health and CMV-seropositive. Here the CDR3 reads CASSPGTSGSSVEQFF. The CDR3 bases are TGCGCCAGCAGCCCCGGGACTAGCGGGAGTTCGGTTGAGCAGTTCTTC.